This T cell receptor beta chain was obtained from a study of T cell responses to AZD1222 COVID-19 vaccine. General observations from the study: Dominant CD4 TCR responses targeted spike regions 160-218 and 743-854. A mostly white British donor set with more females was recruited, and clonal diversity was possibly underestimated. Baseline testing showed seropositivity in only six AZD1222 recipients.

Clones were sequenced by immunoSEQ multiplex PCR, and TCRdb holds only the in-frame ones, with some missing. The table records some 190,000 clones, 92% of them present only once. Trimming removed 6 bases from V and 6 bases from J, with 9 bases in between. The CDR3 length is 12 residues. As for this clone: Its antigen is undetermined.

The receptor's source is an adult who received the AZD1222 COVID-19 vaccine. The sample in question was peripheral blood, obtained 28 days after the second AZD1222 dose. The V and J genes are TRBV12-3 or TRBV12-4 and TRBJ1-5; no reliable D call. The DNA of the CDR3 is TGTGCCAGCAGCTATGGCGGTCAGCCCCAGCATTTT. It codes for CASSYGGQPQHF.